This T cell receptor beta chain was obtained from a study of blood T cell repertoires in COVID-19. Background on the study: Nucleic acid was either cDNA or gDNA, and it came from T cells, B-cell-depleted T cells, or PBMCs.

This CDR3 has 16 amino acids. Germline-derived CDR1 and CDR2 are KGHSH and LQKENI. Germline trimming cut 4 bases from V and 1 base from J; bases unmatched to any gene: 3. In the authors' methods: Amplification of reference gene primers provided the estimated nucleated cell counts. The method was immunoSEQ multiplex PCR; TCRdb's version includes in-frame clones alone and lacks a portion of them. Clonal size and the V and J genes are those of that table, whereas D and trimming came from the DNA. The table lists 200,000 or so clones, 75% to 85% of them singletons. Clinical history as reported by participants underpinned cohort assignment.

Sequenced material: PBMCs or T cells enriched from blood (not recorded which). This chain links TRBV18 with TRBJ2-2; 10 positions agree with TRBD2. The receptor's source is a woman between 40 and 55 years old with acute COVID-19. CDR3 loop: CASSQTSGENTGELFF. The CDR3 bases are TGTGCCAGCTCACAAACTAGCGGGGAGAACACCGGGGAGCTGTTTTTT.